Each of the 13 T cell receptor beta chains below was sequenced from the same sample in a study of cytomegalovirus exposure and HLA in healthy donors. 60 Vbeta and 13 Jbeta primers were used in PCR. Produced via immunoSEQ multiplex PCR; TCRdb's table is partial and in-frame only. This sample has more than 65,000 clones; around three quarters occur once, and the top ten carry around 2.8%. The source material was PBMCs. Receptor source: a man aged 40-49 years in good health and CMV-seronegative.

The V and J genes are TRBV5-4 and TRBJ1-1; tentative D call: TRBD1 (6 bases). Germline-derived CDR1 and CDR2 are SGHNT and YYREEE (reference sequence). There are 13 residues in the CDR3. Deletions cut 4 bases from V and 3 bases from J, with 10 bases between. The CDR3 region is CASSRGSDTEAFF. The CDR3 nucleotides read TGTGCCAGCAGCAGGGGGTCGGACACTGAAGCTTTCTTT. The full variable domain, rest sourced from reference TRBV5-4 and TRBJ1-1, is ETGVTQSPTHLIKTRGQQVTLRCSSQSGHNTVSWYQQALGQGPQFIFQYYREEENGRGNFPPRFSGLQFPNYSSELNVNALELDDSALYLCASSRGSDTEAFFGQGTRLTVV.

The rearrangement joins TRBV4-3 to TRBJ2-2; a weak D match, TRBD1 (5 bases). CDR1 is LGHNA, CDR2 YSLEER, per germline. Trimming left V 0 bases short and J 6 bases short, with 14 bases between. This CDR3 comprises 16 residues. CDR3 sequence reads: CASSQDPQGFAGELFF. The CDR3 nucleotides read TGCGCCAGCAGCCAAGATCCGCAGGGATTCGCCGGGGAGCTGTTTTTT.

The chain couples TRBV9 to TRBJ2-5, with TRBD1 matching over 8 bases. Unmatched junction bases numbered 9, after V lost 0 bases and J lost 5 bases. The CDR3 length is 16 residues. The germline V gene encodes CDR1 SGDLS and CDR2 YYNGEE. The CDR3 DNA sequence: TGTGCCAGCAGCGTAGCTTTGGACAGGGCGAGGGAGACCCAGTACTTC. This encodes CASSVALDRARETQYF.

The J gene is TRBJ2-7, the V gene TRBV30; TRBD1 matches 9 bases. Looked up from germline, CDR1 is GTSNPN and CDR2 is SVGIG (reference sequence). The V and J ends lost 2 bases and 3 bases, in that order; junction bases with no gene match: 8. The CDR3 covers 15 residues. CDR3: CAWSRGGQGLYEQYF. The CDR3 nucleotides read TGTGCCTGGAGTCGAGGGGGACAGGGACTCTACGAGCAGTACTTC. The complete variable domain, with remaining parts taken from reference TRBV30 and TRBJ2-7, reads SQTIHQWPATLVQPVGSPLSLECTVEGTSNPNLYWYRQAAGRGLQLLFYSVGIGQISSEVPQNLSASRPQDRQFILSSKKLLLSDSGFYLCAWSRGGQGLYEQYFGPGTRLTVT.

This sequence joins TRBV6-1 and TRBJ1-6, with D maybe TRBD1 (6 bases). This CDR3 region has 17 residues. With 1 base removed from V and 1 base from J, the gap between germline ends came to 11 bases. Germline assignment: CDR1 MNHNS and CDR2 SASEGT. CDR3 nucleotides: TGTGCCAGCAGTGAAGTAGGGGGGGCATCCTATAATTCACCCCTCCACTTT. Translating gives CASSEVGGASYNSPLHF.

A few counts support this clone. The chain joins TRBV11-2 to TRBJ2-1; 11 bases line up with TRBD2. This CDR3 has 16 amino acids. J gave up 8 bases and V 2 bases, and 8 bases lay outside the gene matches. Germline V gene sequence: CDR1 SGHAT, CDR2 FQNNGV. Written as DNA, the CDR3 is TGTGCCAGCAGCTTATTAATAGCGGGGGGGCTCTATGAGCAGTTCTTC. Amino acid sequence: CASSLLIAGGLYEQFF. Variable domain in full (rest from reference TRBV11-2 and TRBJ2-1): EAGVAQSPRYKIIEKRQSVAFWCNPISGHATLYWYQQILGQGPKLLIQFQNNGVVDDSQLPKDRFSAERLKGVDSTLKIQPAKLEDSAVYLCASSLLIAGGLYEQFFGPGTRLTVL.

V is TRBV30 and J is TRBJ1-2; possibly TRBD1 for D (6 bases). V was trimmed by 3 bases and J by 2 bases, leaving 19 bases between them. The germline V gene has CDR1 GTSNPN and CDR2 SVGIG (reference sequence). The CDR3 loop spans 16 amino acids. The DNA of the CDR3 is TGTGCCTGGAGCGGGTCCTGGACAGTCAGCAACTATGGCTACACCTTC. Protein product: CAWSGSWTVSNYGYTF.

The V call is TRBV10-1, the J call TRBJ1-4; TRBD1 matches at 9 bases. The germline CDR1 and CDR2 sequences are WNHNN and SYGVQD (reference sequence). Unmatched junction bases numbered 9, after V lost 5 bases and J lost 8 bases. The CDR3 covers 15 residues. DNA of the CDR3: TGCGCCAGCAGTCAGCAGGACAGGGGAGAGGAAAAACTGTTTTTT. Residues: CASSQQDRGEEKLFF.

This clone is labeled medium-sized (0.01 to 0.1%). This chain connects TRBV5-1 to TRBJ1-6, with a weak D call TRBD1 (5 bases). V was clipped by 0 bases and J by 5 bases, with 15 bases between them. CDR3 length: 17 residues. Germline values: CDR1 SGHRS, CDR2 YFSETQ. This CDR3 is CASSLGPGTGDNSPLHF. The CDR3 nucleotides read TGCGCCAGCAGCTTGGGGCCAGGGACGGGGGATAATTCACCCCTCCACTTT.

This clone was counted a few times. CDR3 residues: CASSQADRGGADEQYF. DNA of the CDR3: TGCGCCAGCAGCCAAGCGGATCGCGGGGGTGCGGACGAGCAGTACTTC. The chain carries TRBV4-1 and TRBJ2-7; 7 bases match TRBD2. CDR3 length equals 16 residues. CDR1 is MGHRA and CDR2 is YSYEKL in the germline V gene. The J segment lost 5 bases and the V segment lost 1 base, leaving 11 bases of the junction unmatched.

The chain joins TRBV9 to TRBJ1-5, with D hard to call. Trimming left V 0 bases short and J 7 bases short, with 8 bases between. Germline V gene data show CDR1 as SGDLS and CDR2 as YYNGEE. This CDR3 has 13 residues. This chain's CDR3 is CASSVGGQQPQHF. CDR3 DNA sequence: TGTGCCAGCAGCGTAGGAGGTCAACAGCCCCAGCATTTT.

This clone occurred a few times. The genes are TRBV27 and TRBJ2-6; 7 bases are a match to TRBD1. The trim removed 5 bases at V and 3 bases at J, leaving 22 bases unmatched. The germline V gene has CDR1 MNHEY and CDR2 SMNVEV (reference sequence). The CDR3 contains 21 residues. CDR3 bases: TGTGCCAGCAGTGGAAGTCGGAAAGGGGGCGTTGTTTCTGGTGGGGCCAACGTCCTGACTTTC. Protein sequence: CASSGSRKGGVVSGGANVLTF.

This chain joins TRBV10-3 and TRBJ2-1, with 13 nucleotides matching TRBD2. The CDR3 loop spans 14 amino acids. The germline V gene encodes CDR1 ENHRY and CDR2 SYGVKD. V lost 8 bases and J lost 4; bases outside the gene matches: 2. The CDR3 spells CAIGLAGVYNEQFF. The CDR3 DNA reads TGTGCCATCGGACTAGCGGGGGTTTACAATGAGCAGTTCTTC.